A single T cell receptor beta chain is shown here with its context. Its specific antigen is unknown. Per-base quality was not reported, and no clone a single base away is much larger than it. The data originate from a study of shared clonotypes between healthy human individuals (dated by TCRdb to 2018 to 2021). With respect to the entire study: Three men and two women, aged 18 to 49 years, made up the cohort. For each donor, three plates each were used for CD4 naive and CD4 memory, two plates were used for CD8 naive, and one plate was used for CD8 memory. To estimate repertoire size and how much clonotype sharing occurs between individuals, the study deeply sequenced the blood TCR repertoires of about 5 healthy adults. To increase sequencing depth and limit assay-specific biases, TCR repertoire library preparation and sequencing were carried out by different laboratories using diverse techniques. Between about 0.8 and 9 billion PBMCs per donor were obtained by leukapheresis.

Study-wide conclusions, independent of this receptor: Sampling was restricted to blood, and TCR repertoires in tissue are likely to differ from TCR repertoires in blood. Because the study included only a small number of donors, the genetic and exposure-history diversity represented was limited. Incomplete sequencing was indicated by rarefaction of sorted-subset datasets, despite the large sequencing depth. Based on pairwise subsampling, the degree of clonotype sharing among donors was expected to be affected by sequencing depth. Compared with non-shared clonotypes, clonotypes shared by all four sorted-subset donors had higher generation probabilities. Naive subsets generally had larger estimated clonotype richness than memory subsets. About 5% of naive CD4, around 3.5% of naive CD8, about 2.4% of memory CD4, and around 0.4% of memory CD8 clonotypes were shared across four donors.

There are 14 amino acids in the CDR3, from cysteine to phenylalanine inclusive. The read is trimmed to its CDR3 DNA, 42 bases read in frame from base 1. According to the germline V gene, CDR1 reads SGHAT and CDR2 reads FQNNGV. Trimming takes 1 base from V and 0 bases from J, and the germline ends sit 4 bases apart. The donors were healthy, HIV-negative adults who had no recently reported acute infections or vaccinations. All donors were Caucasian adults living in Nashville, Tennessee, USA. Magnetic negative selection was used to enrich CD4+ T cells, after which naive cells were positively selected on CD45RA and the negative fraction became the memory subset. After blood collection by leukapheresis, PBMCs were isolated using Ficoll-Histopaque density gradient centrifugation and then cryopreserved in the vapor phase of liquid nitrogen. Purity and quantity of every magnetically sorted T cell population were checked by analytical flow cytometry. From each sorted fraction, genomic DNA was isolated and quantified by UV absorbance on a Nanodrop 2000c.

TCR CDR3 regions were amplified from genomic DNA by multiplex PCR using the deep immunoSEQ assay. Genomic DNA extracted from each cell subset was distributed evenly over all wells of several immunoSEQ 96-well plates, and each plate served as one replicate. For sorted subsets, 200 to 250 ng of genomic DNA, equivalent to around 31,000 T cell genomes, went into each replicate PCR. Purified libraries were measured with a Qubit 3.0 fluorometer, size-checked on a Bioanalyzer 2100, and measured again with the KAPA Library Quantification kit. Each immunoSEQ 96-well plate was sequenced on its own single-read 150-cycle Illumina NextSeq 550 flow cell. The original methods were these. Because the immunoSEQ output held only junctional sequences and lacked quality scores, the filtering could not match the filtering applied to full-length reads. Sequences were annotated with PyIR, a Python wrapper for IgBLAST v1.9, using IMGT germline references to assign V/J genes and CDR3. Reads were filtered out if the reads had weak V/J assignments (E-value above 1e-6), no CDR3, stop codons, out-of-frame junctions, or ambiguous translated residues. V3J clonotypes were defined by identical inferred V gene, J gene, and CDR3 amino acid sequence. Percentage overlap between repertoires was calculated by dividing the number of shared unique clonotypes by the size of the smaller repertoire. Richness of each repertoire was evaluated using RTK rarefaction, the Chao1 estimator, and Recon v2.1 estimates of unobserved clonotypes. For all TCRbeta clonotypes obtained by the gDNA method from a handful of donors, generation probabilities were computed with OLGA. TCRdb limited this immuneACCESS table to in-frame rearrangements with V and J called. A share of clones is missing; checked studies link under half to unresolved V genes, and the rest is unexplained. Clonal size and the V and J genes are those of that table, whereas D and trimming came from the DNA. The sample profile shows over 2 million clones; 85% to 95% of them were found once. The ten largest clones add up to 0.1% to 0.15% of the sample.

This TCR was recovered from a man aged 18 to 29 in good health. This chain is built from TRBV11-2 and TRBJ2-1, with the identity of the D gene unclear. The sample was naive CD4+ T cells sorted from blood. This specimen's cell subset or site label, interpreted: CD45RA+ positively selected. The CDR3 corresponds to CASSLATSYNEQFF. The sequence in DNA is TGTGCCAGCAGCTTAGCCACCTCCTACAATGAGCAGTTCTTC.